The source of this T cell receptor (beta chain) is a study of shared clonotypes between healthy human individuals (dated by TCRdb to about 2020). For the wider study: The cohort included a few men and a couple of women between 18 and 49 years of age. For each donor, three plates each were used for CD4 naive and CD4 memory, two plates were used for CD8 naive, and one plate was used for CD8 memory. To estimate repertoire size and how much clonotypes are shared between individuals, the study performed deep sequencing of blood TCR repertoires from a handful of healthy adults. To increase sequencing depth and limit assay-specific biases, TCR repertoire library preparation and sequencing were carried out by different laboratories using diverse techniques. Per donor, leukapheresis produced somewhere between about 0.94 and 9 billion PBMCs.

CD8 naive samples consisted of CD45RO-negative cells that were positively selected for CCR7, yielding a CD45RA+CCR7+ population without TemRA cells. Donors were healthy HIV-negative adults with no recently reported acute infections or vaccinations. Every donor was a Caucasian adult living in Nashville, Tennessee, USA. Blood was obtained by leukapheresis, after which PBMCs were separated by Ficoll-Histopaque density gradient centrifugation and cryopreserved in liquid nitrogen vapor phase. Analytical flow cytometry was used to check the purity and quantity of each magnetically sorted T cell population. Genomic DNA was isolated from each sorted fraction and quantified by UV absorbance on a Nanodrop 2000c. Using the deep immunoSEQ assay, TCR CDR3 regions were amplified from genomic DNA by multiplex PCR. Genomic DNA extracted from each cell subset was distributed evenly over all wells of several immunoSEQ 96-well plates, and each plate served as one replicate. Each replicate PCR for sorted subsets received approximately 200 ng genomic DNA, equal to roughly 30,000 T cell genomes. The purified libraries were quantified using a Qubit 3.0 fluorometer, sized with a Bioanalyzer 2100, and then quantified again using the KAPA Library Quantification kit. A separate single-read 150-cycle Illumina NextSeq 550 flow cell was used to sequence each immunoSEQ 96-well plate. In the original analysis: Because the immunoSEQ output held only junctional sequences and lacked quality scores, the filtering could not match the filtering applied to full-length reads. To assign V/J genes and CDR3, sequences were annotated against IMGT germline references using PyIR, a Python wrapper for IgBLAST v1.9. Any read was removed if the V/J assignment was weak (E-value above 1e-6), the CDR3 was missing, or the read contained stop codons, out-of-frame junctions, or ambiguous translated residues. V3J clonotypes were defined by identical inferred V gene, J gene, and CDR3 amino acid sequence. To compute the percentage overlap between repertoires, the number of shared unique clonotypes was divided by the size of the smaller repertoire. Three approaches were used to assess repertoire richness: RTK rarefaction, the Chao1 estimator, and Recon v2.1 estimates of unobserved clonotypes. Generation probabilities for all TCRbeta clonotypes obtained by the gDNA method from several donors were computed using OLGA. TCRdb carries this immuneACCESS record with in-frame sequences only. Its versions omit some clonotypes, under half of them owing to an unresolved V gene in the studies checked, with the rest unexplained. That table furnishes V, J and clone size, whereas the DNA furnished D and trimming. The sample table holds under 2,000,000 clones, of which approximately 95% were seen once. Under 1.5% of the sample is held by the ten biggest clonotypes.

Findings and caveats that apply to the study as a whole: Sampling was limited to blood, and TCR repertoires in tissue likely differ from TCR repertoires in blood. Pairwise subsampling led to the expectation that sequencing depth would affect the degree of clonotype sharing among donors. Because the study included only a small number of donors, the genetic and exposure-history diversity represented was limited. Higher generation probabilities were observed for clonotypes shared by all four sorted-subset donors than for non-shared clonotypes. Around 5% of naive CD4, 3.5% of naive CD8, about 2.4% of memory CD4, and 0.4% of memory CD8 clonotypes were shared across four donors. Larger estimated clonotype richness was generally found for naive subsets than for memory subsets. Even with the large sequencing depth, rarefaction of the sorted-subset datasets indicated that sequencing was incomplete.

Notes on this clone: The antigen it binds to is not known. Base qualities were left out, and no much larger clone turns up one base away.

CDR3 length: 16 amino acids, cysteine to phenylalanine. CDR3 DNA is the only sequence kept; it has 48 bases, read in frame from the first base. Sequences MNHEY (CDR1) and SMNVEV (CDR2) are obtained from the germline V gene (reference sequence). Unmatched junction bases come to 9, with V trimmed by 5 bases and J by 3 bases. Sequences were obtained from naive CD8+ T cells sorted from blood. Read against the paper, the sample's cell subset or site label means: CD45RA+CCR7+. This chain is built from TRBV27 and TRBJ2-2, with 7 bases in between that match TRBD2. The source of this sequence is a young man in good health. The CDR3 region reads CASSAGAAGDTGELFF. The DNA sequence is given as TGTGCCAGCAGTGCGGGCGCGGCGGGAGACACCGGGGAGCTGTTTTTT.